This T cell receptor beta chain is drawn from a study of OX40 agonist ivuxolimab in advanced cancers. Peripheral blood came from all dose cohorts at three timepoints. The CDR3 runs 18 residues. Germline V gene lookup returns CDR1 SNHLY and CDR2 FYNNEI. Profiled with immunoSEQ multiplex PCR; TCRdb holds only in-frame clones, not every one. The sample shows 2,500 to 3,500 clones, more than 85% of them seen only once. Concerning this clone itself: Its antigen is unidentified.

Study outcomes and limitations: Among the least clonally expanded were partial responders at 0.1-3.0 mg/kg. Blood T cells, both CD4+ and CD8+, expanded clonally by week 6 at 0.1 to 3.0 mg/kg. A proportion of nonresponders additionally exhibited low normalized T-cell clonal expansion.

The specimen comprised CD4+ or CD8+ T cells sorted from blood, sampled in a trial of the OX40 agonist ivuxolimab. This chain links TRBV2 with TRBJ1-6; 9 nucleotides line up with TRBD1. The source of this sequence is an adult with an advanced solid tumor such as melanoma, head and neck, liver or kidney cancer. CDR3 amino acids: CASRGTGSHKSYNSPLHF. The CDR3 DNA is TGTGCTTCCCGGGGGACAGGGAGCCACAAATCCTATAATTCACCCCTCCACTTT.